A single sample gave rise to the 6 T cell receptor beta chains below, sequenced in a study of cytomegalovirus exposure and HLA in healthy donors. PCR involved 60 Vbeta and 13 Jbeta primers. Sequenced by immunoSEQ multiplex PCR; TCRdb stores in-frame clones only, minus some. The data hold tens of thousands of clones, with 55% to 80% observed a single time. The sample was PBMCs. These receptors were taken from a woman aged 45-60 years in good health and CMV-seropositive.

J is TRBJ1-1 and V is TRBV29-1; 7 bases align to TRBD1. This CDR3 is built from 19 residues. The V segment lost 2 bases and the J segment 0 bases; nucleotides outside the gene matches: 18. Germline values: CDR1 SQVTM, CDR2 ANQGSEA. CDR3 residues: CSVERKGNRGRWVNTEAFF. The CDR3 DNA is TGCAGCGTTGAACGTAAAGGGAACAGGGGCCGTTGGGTGAACACTGAAGCTTTCTTT.

The CDR3 DNA follows: TGTGCCAGCTCACCACGGGCGGATACGCAGTATTTT. Translated: CASSPRADTQYF. The rearrangement links TRBV18 to TRBJ2-3, with D unclear. V lost 1 base to trimming and J lost 6 bases, with 5 bases between them. The CDR3 consists of 12 residues. In germline, CDR1 is KGHSH, CDR2 LQKENI.

CDR3 amino acids: CASSLARSDPETQYF. In DNA, the CDR3 is TGTGCCAGCAGCTTAGCGCGGTCCGACCCAGAGACCCAGTACTTC. The chain links TRBV7-8 to TRBJ2-5; no firm D call. The germline gives CDR1 SGHVS, CDR2 FQNEAQ. The V end was cut by 0 bases, the J end by 4 bases, with 12 bases between. This CDR3 spans 15 amino acids.

The chain carries TRBV9 and TRBJ1-6, with 7 bases that match TRBD1. Trimming cost V 3 bases and J 10 bases; bases outside gene matches: 7. Germline V gene data show CDR1 as SGDLS and CDR2 as YYNGEE. The length of the CDR3 is 14 residues. The CDR3 DNA sequence: TGTGCCAGCAGCGCCGGGACAGTTTGGTCACCCCTCCACTTT. Translation gives CASSAGTVWSPLHF.

The J gene is TRBJ2-6, the V gene TRBV18; a possible D gene is TRBD1 (5 bases). The V gene lost 1 base and the J gene lost 2 bases, with 6 bases spanning the gap. The CDR3 consists of 15 residues. CDR1 and CDR2 from the germline V gene are KGHSH and LQKENI. The CDR3 DNA follows: TGTGCCAGCTCACCACAGGGGACTGGGGCCAACGTCCTGACTTTC. This translates into CASSPQGTGANVLTF.

The V gene is TRBV7-7, the J gene TRBJ2-1, with a tentative D call TRBD1 (6 bases). This CDR3 is built from 14 residues. Germline-derived CDR1 and CDR2 are SSHAT and FNYEAQ (reference sequence). Trimming stripped 5 bases from V and 6 bases from J, with 14 bases between. CDR3 nucleotide sequence: TGTGCCAGCAGCAAAGAGACAGGTGGCAATGAGCAGTTCTTC. As protein: CASSKETGGNEQFF.